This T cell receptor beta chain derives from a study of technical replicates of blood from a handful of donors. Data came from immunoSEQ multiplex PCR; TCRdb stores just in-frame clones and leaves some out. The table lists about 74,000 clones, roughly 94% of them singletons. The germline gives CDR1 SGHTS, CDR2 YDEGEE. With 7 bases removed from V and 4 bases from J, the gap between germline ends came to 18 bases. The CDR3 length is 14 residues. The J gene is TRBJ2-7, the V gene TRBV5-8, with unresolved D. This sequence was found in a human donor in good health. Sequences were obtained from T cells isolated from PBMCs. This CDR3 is CASDIRVSRYEQYF. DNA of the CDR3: TGTGCCAGCGATATCCGAGTTTCCAGGTACGAGCAGTACTTC.